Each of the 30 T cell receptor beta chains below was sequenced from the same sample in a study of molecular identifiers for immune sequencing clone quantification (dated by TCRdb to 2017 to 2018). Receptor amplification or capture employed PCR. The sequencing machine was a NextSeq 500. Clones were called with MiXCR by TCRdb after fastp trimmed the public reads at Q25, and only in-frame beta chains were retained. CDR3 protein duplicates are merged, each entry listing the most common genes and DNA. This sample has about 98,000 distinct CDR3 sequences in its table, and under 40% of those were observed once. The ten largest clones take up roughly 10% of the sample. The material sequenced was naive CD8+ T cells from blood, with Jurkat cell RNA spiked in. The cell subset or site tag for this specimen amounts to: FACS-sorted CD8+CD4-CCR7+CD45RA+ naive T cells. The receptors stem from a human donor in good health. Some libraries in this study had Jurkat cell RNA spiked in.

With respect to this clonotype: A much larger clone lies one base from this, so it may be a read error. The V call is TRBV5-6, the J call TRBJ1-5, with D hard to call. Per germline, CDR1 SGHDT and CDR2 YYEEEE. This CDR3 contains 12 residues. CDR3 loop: CASSGSNQPKHF. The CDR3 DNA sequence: TGTGCCAGCAGCGGTAGCAATCAGCCCAAGCATTTT.

CDR3 nucleotide sequence: TGTGCCAGCAGTTTGGCAGTAGACTACGAGCAGTACTTC. It yields the protein CASSLAVDYEQYF. This sequence joins TRBV28 and TRBJ2-7; D remains ambiguous. The length of the CDR3 is 13 residues. V was pared by 3 bases and J by 3 bases, with 9 bases between. Looked up from germline, CDR1 is MDHEN and CDR2 is SYDVKM.

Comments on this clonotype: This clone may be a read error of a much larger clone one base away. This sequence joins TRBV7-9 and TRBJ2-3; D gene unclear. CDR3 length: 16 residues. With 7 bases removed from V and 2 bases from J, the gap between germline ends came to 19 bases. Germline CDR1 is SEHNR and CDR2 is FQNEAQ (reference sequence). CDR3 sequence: CASNLSPLAPTDTQYF. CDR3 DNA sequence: TGTGCCAGCAACTTGAGCCCCCTGGCCCCCACAGATACGCAGTATTTT.

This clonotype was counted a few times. The CDR3 nucleotides read TGTGCCAGCAGTGAAGCGGGAGGGCCTGGAGAGACCCAGTACTTC. Encoded protein: CASSEAGGPGETQYF. This chain links TRBV6-5 with TRBJ2-5, with TRBD2 matching over 10 bases. CDR3 length equals 15 residues. The V segment lost 5 bases and the J segment 4 bases; nucleotides outside the gene matches: 7. Germline CDR1 reads MNHEY; CDR2 reads SVGAGI.

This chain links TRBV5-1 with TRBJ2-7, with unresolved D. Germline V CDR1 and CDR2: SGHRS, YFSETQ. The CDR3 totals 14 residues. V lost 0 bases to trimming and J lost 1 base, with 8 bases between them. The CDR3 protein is CASSLGPDSYEQYF. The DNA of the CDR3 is TGCGCCAGCAGCTTGGGGCCTGATTCCTACGAGCAGTACTTC. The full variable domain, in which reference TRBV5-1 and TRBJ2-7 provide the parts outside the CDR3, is KAGVTQTPRYLIKTRGQQVTLSCSPISGHRSVSWYQQTPGQGLQFLFEYFSETQRNKGNFPGRFSGRQFSNSRSEMNVSTLELGDSALYLCASSLGPDSYEQYFGPGTRLTVT.

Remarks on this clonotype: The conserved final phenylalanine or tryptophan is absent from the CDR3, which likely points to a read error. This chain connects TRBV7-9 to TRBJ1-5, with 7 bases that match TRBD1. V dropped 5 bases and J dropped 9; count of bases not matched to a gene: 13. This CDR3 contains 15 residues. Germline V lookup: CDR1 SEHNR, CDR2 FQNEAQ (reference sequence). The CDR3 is CASSPVGGGKLPQHY. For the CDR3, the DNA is TGTGCCAGCAGCCCGGTCGGAGGGGGCAAGCTGCCCCAGCATTAT.

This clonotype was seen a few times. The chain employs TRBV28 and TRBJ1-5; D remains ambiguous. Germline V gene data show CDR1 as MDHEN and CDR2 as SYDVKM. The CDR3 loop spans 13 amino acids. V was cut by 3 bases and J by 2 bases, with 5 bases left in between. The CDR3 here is CASSFLGNQPQHF. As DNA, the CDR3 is TGTGCCAGCAGTTTCTTGGGCAATCAGCCCCAGCATTTT.

This chain's CDR3 is CASSPMGLQETQYF. CDR3 DNA sequence: TGCGCCAGCAGCCCCATGGGACTCCAAGAGACCCAGTACTTC. The chain links TRBV5-1 to TRBJ2-5, with TRBD2 as a possible D gene (6 bases). The ends were cut back, 4 bases at V and 1 base at J, with 11 bases in the middle. The germline CDR1 and CDR2 sequences are SGHRS and YFSETQ. This CDR3 has 14 residues. The full variable domain, completed using reference TRBV5-1 and TRBJ2-5, is KAGVTQTPRYLIKTRGQQVTLSCSPISGHRSVSWYQQTPGQGLQFLFEYFSETQRNKGNFPGRFSGRQFSNSRSEMNVSTLELGDSALYLCASSPMGLQETQYFGPGTRLLVL.

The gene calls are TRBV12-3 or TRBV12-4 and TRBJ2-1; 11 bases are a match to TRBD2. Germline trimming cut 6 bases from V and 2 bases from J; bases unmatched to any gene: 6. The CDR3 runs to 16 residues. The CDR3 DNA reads TGTGCCAGCAGCCCGATACTAGCGGGAGCCTACAATGAGCAGTTCTTC. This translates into CASSPILAGAYNEQFF.

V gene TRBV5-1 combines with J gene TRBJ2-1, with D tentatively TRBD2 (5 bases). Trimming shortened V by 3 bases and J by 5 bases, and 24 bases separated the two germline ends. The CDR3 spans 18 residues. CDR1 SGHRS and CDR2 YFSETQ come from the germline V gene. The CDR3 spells CASSSTDPGWSKDNEQFF. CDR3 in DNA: TGCGCCAGCAGCTCTACCGACCCGGGGTGGTCAAAGGACAATGAGCAGTTCTTC.

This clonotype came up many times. For the CDR3, the DNA is TGTGCCAGCAGCTACCTCTCCGGGGCTACCTACGAGCAGTACTTC. Translation gives CASSYLSGATYEQYF. V usage is TRBV28 and J usage is TRBJ2-7, with D tentatively TRBD1 or TRBD2 (5 bases each). In germline, CDR1 is MDHEN, CDR2 SYDVKM. V was trimmed by 6 bases and J by 2 bases, leaving 17 bases between them. This CDR3 has 15 amino acids. Combining the CDR3 with reference TRBV28 and TRBJ2-7 gives the whole variable domain DVKVTQSSRYLVKRTGEKVFLECVQDMDHENMFWYRQDPGLGLRLIYFSYDVKMKEKGDIPEGYSVSREKKERFSLILESASTNQTSMYLCASSYLSGATYEQYFGPGTRLTVT.

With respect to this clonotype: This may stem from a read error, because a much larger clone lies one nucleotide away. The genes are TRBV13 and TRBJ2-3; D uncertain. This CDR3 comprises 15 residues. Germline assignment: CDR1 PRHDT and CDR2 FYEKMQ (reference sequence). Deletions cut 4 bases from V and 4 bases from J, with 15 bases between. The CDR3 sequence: CASSWSRLGADTQYF. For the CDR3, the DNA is TGTGCCAGCAGCTGGAGTAGACTTGGGGCAGATACGCAGTATTTT.

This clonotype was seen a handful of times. CDR3 residues: CASAEGQGGEKLFF. Written as DNA, the CDR3 is TGTGCCAGCGCCGAAGGACAGGGAGGGGAAAAACTGTTTTTT. The chain is built from TRBV2 and TRBJ1-4, with 8 bases that match TRBD1. The germline V gene encodes CDR1 SNHLY and CDR2 FYNNEI. V lost 8 bases and J lost 8; bases outside the gene matches: 10. This CDR3 has 14 residues.

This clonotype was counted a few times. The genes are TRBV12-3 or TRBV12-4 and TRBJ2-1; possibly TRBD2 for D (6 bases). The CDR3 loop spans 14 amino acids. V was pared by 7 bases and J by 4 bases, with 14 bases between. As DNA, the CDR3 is TGTGCCAGCACCGCCGGACTACTTTACAATGAGCAGTTCTTC. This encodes CASTAGLLYNEQFF.

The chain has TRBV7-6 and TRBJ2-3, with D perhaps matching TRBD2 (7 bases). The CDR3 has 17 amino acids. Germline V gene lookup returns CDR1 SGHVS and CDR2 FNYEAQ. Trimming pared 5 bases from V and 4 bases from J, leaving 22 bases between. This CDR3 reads CASSITLGGGHADTQYF. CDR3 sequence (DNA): TGTGCCAGCAGCATCACCCTTGGGGGGGGCCACGCAGATACGCAGTATTTT.

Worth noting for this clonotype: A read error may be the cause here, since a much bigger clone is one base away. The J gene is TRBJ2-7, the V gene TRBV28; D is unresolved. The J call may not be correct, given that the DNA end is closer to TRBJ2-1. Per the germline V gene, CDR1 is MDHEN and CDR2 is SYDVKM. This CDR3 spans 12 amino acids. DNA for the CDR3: TGTGCCAGCAGTGACCCCTCGAGGGAGCAGTTCTTC. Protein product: CASSDPSREQFF.

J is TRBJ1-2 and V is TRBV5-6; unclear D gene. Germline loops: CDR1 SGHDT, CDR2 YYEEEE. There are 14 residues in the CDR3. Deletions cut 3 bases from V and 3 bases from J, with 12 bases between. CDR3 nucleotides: TGTGCCAGCAGCTCCCCGGAGGTACACTATGGCTACACCTTC. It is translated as CASSSPEVHYGYTF.

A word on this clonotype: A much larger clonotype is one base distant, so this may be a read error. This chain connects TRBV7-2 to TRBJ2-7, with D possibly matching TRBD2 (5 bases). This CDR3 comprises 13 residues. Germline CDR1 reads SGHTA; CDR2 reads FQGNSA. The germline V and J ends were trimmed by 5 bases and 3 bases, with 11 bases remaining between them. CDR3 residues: CASSIGLYYEQYF. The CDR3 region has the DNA TGTGCCAGCAGCATAGGACTCTACTACGAGCAGTACTTC.

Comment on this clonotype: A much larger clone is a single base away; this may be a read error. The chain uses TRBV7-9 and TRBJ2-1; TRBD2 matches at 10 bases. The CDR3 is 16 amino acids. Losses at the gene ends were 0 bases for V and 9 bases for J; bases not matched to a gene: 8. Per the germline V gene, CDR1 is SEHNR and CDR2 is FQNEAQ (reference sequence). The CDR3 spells CASSLAQAGGPSEQFF. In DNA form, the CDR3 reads TGTGCCAGCAGCTTAGCTCAAGCGGGAGGGCCGAGTGAGCAGTTCTTC.

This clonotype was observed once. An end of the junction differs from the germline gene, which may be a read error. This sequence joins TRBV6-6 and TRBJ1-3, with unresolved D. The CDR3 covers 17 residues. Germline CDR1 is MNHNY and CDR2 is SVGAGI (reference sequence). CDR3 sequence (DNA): TGTGCCAGCACCCCAAGGAGTTCCGGTGCCTCTGGAAACACCATAAATTTT. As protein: CASTPRSSGASGNTINF.

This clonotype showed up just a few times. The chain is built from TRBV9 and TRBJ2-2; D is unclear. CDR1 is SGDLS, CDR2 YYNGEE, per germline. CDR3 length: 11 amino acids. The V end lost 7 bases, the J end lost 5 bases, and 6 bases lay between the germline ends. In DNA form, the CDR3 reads TGTGCCAGCGGGGTTACCGGGGAGCTGTTTTTT. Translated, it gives CASGVTGELFF.

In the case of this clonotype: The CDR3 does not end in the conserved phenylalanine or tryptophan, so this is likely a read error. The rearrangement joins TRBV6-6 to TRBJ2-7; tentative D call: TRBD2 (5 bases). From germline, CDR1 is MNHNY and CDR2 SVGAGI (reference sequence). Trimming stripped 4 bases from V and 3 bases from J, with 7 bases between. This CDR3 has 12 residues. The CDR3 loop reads CASSSGDYEQYS. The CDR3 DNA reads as TGTGCCAGCAGTTCCGGGGACTACGAGCAGTACTCC.

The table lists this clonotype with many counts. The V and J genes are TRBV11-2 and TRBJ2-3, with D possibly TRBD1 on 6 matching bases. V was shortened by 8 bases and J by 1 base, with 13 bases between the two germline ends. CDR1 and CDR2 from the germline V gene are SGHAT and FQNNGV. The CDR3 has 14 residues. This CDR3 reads CASSVGAGTDTQYF. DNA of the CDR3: TGTGCCAGCTCCGTGGGGGCCGGCACAGATACGCAGTATTTT. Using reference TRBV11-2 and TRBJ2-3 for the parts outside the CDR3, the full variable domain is EAGVAQSPRYKIIEKRQSVAFWCNPISGHATLYWYQQILGQGPKLLIQFQNNGVVDDSQLPKDRFSAERLKGVDSTLKIQPAKLEDSAVYLCASSVGAGTDTQYFGPGTRLTVL.

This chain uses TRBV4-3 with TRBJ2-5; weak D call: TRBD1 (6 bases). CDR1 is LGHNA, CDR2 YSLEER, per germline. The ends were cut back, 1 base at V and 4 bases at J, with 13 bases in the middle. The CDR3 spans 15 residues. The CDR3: CASSQGGSGAETQYF. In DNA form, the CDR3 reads TGCGCCAGCAGCCAAGGGGGTTCAGGGGCAGAGACCCAGTACTTC.

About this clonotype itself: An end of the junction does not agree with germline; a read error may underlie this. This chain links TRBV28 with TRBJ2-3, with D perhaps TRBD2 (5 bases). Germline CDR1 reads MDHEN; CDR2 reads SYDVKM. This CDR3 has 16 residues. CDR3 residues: CASSSPGLAVTDTLYF. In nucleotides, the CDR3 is TGTGCCAGCAGTTCTCCAGGACTTGCGGTCACAGATACGCTGTATTTT.

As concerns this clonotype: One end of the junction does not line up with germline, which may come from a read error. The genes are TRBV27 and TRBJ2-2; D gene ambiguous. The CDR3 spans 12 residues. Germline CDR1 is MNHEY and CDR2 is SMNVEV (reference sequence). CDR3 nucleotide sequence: TGTGCCAGCAGTCCAAACACCGAGGAGCTGTTTTTT. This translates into CASSPNTEELFF.

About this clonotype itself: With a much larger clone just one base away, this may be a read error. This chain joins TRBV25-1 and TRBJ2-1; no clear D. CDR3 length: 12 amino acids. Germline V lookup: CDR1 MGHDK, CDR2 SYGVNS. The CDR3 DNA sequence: TGTGCCAGCAGTGATAGGGCGTATGAGCGGTTCTTC. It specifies CASSDRAYERFF. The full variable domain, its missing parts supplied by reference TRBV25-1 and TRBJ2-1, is EADIYQTPRYLVIGTGKKITLECSQTMGHDKMYWYQQDPGMELHLIHYSYGVNSTEKGDLSSESTVSRIRTEHFPLTLESARPSHTSQYLCASSDRAYERFFGPGTRLTVL.

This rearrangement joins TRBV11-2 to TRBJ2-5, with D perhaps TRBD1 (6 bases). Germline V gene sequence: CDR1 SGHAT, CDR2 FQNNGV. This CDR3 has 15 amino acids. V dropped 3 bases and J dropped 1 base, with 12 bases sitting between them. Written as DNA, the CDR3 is TGTGCCAGCAGCTTTCCGGGACACCTCCAAGAGACCCAGTACTTC. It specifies CASSFPGHLQETQYF.

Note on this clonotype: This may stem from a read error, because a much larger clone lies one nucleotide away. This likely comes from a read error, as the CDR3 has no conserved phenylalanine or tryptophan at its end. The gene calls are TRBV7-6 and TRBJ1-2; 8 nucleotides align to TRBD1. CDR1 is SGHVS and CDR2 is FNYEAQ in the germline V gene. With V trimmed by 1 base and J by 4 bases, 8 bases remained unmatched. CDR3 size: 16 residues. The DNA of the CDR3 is TGTGCCAGCAGCTTAGATGACAGGGGTCTAGTCTATGGCTACACCATC. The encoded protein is CASSLDDRGLVYGYTI.

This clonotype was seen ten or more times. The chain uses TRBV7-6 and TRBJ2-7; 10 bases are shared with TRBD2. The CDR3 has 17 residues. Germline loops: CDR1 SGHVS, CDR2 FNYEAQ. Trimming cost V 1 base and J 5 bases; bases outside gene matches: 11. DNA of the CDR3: TGTGCCAGCAGCTTAGAGTCTAGCGGGAGTATGTTGGACGAGCAGTACTTC. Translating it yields CASSLESSGSMLDEQYF.